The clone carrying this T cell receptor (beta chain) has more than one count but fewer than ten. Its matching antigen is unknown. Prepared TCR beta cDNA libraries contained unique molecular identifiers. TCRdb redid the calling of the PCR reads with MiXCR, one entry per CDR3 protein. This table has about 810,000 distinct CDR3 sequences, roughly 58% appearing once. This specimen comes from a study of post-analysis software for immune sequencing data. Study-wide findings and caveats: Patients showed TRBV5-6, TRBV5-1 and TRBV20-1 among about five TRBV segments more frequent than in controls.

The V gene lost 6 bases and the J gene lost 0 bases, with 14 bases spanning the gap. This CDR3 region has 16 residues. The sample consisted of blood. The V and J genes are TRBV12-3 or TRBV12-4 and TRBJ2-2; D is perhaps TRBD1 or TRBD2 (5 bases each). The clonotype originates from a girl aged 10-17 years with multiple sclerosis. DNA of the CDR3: TGTGCCAGCAGGCTTACCGGGGCCACGAACACCGGGGAGCTGTTTTTT. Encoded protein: CASRLTGATNTGELFF.